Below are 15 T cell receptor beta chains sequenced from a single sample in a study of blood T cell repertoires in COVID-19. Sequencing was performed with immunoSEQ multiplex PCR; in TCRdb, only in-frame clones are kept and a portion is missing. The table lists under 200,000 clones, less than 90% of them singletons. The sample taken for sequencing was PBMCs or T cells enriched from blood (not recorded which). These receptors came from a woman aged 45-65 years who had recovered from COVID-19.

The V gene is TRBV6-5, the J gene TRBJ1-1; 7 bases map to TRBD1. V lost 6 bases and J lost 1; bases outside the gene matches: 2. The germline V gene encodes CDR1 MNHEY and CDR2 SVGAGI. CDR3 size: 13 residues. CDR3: CASSGTANTEAFF. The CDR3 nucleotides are TGTGCCAGCAGCGGGACAGCGAACACTGAAGCTTTCTTT.

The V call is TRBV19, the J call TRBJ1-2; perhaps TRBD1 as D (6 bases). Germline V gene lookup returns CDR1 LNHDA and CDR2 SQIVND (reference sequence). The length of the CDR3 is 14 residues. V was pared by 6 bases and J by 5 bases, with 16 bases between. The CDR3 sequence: CASRRDNPPYGYTF. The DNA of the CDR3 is TGTGCCAGTAGACGGGACAATCCCCCGTATGGCTACACCTTC.

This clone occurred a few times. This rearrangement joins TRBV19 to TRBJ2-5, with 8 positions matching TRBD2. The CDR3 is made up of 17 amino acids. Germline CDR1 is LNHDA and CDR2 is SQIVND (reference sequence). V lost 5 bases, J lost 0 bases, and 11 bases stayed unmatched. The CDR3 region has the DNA TGTGCCAGTAGTCCTGACGCTAGCGGGTTCAACCAAGAGACCCAGTACTTC. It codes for CASSPDASGFNQETQYF.

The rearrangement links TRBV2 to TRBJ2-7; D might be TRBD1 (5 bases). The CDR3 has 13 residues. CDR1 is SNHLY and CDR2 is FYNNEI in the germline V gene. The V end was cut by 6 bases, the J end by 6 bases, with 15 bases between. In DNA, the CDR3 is TGTGCCAGCAGGCTAAGGGGTCTCACCGAGCAGTACTTC. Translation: CASRLRGLTEQYF.

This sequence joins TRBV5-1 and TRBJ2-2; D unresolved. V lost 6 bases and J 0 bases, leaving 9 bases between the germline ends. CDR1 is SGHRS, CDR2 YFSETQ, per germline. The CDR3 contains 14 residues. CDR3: CASTEQPNTGELFF. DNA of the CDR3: TGCGCCAGCACAGAACAGCCGAACACCGGGGAGCTGTTTTTT.

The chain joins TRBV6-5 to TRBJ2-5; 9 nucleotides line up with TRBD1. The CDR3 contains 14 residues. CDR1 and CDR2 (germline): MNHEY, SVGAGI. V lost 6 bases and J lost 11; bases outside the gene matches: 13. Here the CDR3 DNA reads TGTGCCAGCAGATTGGGACAGGGCACGGGAGAACAGTACTTC. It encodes CASRLGQGTGEQYF.

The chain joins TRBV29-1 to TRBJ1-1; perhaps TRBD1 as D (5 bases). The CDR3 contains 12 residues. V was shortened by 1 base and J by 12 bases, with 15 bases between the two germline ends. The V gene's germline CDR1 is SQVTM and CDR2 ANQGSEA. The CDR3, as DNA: TGCAGCGTTGAAGGAATCAGGGAAGGGTCTTTCTTT. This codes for CSVEGIREGSFF. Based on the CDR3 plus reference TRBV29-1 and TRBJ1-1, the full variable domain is SAVISQKPSRDICQRGTSLTIQCQVDSQVTMMFWYRQQPGQSLTLIATANQGSEATYESGFVIDKFPISRPNLTFSTLTVSNMSPEDSSIYLCSVEGIREGSFFGQGTRLTVV.

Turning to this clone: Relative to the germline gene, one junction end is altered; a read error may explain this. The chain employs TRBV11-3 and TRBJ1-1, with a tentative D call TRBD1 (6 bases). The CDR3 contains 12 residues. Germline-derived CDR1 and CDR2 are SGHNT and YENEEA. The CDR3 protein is CASSLRQERRIF. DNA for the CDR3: TGTGCCAGCAGCCTGAGACAGGAGAGGAGGATCTTT.

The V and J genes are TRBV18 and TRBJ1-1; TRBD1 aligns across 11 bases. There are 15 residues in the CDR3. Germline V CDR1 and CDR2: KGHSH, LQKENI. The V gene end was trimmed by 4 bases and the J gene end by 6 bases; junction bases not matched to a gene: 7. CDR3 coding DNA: TGTGCCAGCTCACTTGGACAGGGGGCATTCTCTGAAGCTTTCTTT. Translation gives CASSLGQGAFSEAFF.

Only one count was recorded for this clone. The CDR3 DNA reads as TGTGCCAGCAGTTTACGGGGGGCTTGGGAGCCCCAGCATTTT. Its translation: CASSLRGAWEPQHF. The J gene is TRBJ1-5, the V gene TRBV27; a possible D gene is TRBD1 (6 bases). The CDR3 has 14 residues. The germline V gene has CDR1 MNHEY and CDR2 SMNVEV (reference sequence). V dropped 2 bases and J dropped 8 bases, with 13 bases sitting between them.

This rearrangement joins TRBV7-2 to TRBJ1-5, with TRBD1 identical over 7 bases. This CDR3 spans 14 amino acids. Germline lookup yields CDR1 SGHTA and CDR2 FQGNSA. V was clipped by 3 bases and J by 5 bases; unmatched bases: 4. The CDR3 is CASSLTGNDQPQHF. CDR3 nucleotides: TGTGCCAGCAGCTTGACAGGGAACGATCAGCCCCAGCATTTT.

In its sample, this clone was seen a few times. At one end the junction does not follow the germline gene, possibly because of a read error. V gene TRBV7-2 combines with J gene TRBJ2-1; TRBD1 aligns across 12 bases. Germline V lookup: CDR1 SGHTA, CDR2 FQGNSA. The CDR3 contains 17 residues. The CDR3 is CASSIAGTGGARNEQFF. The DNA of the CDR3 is TGTGCCAGCAGCATAGCCGGGACAGGGGGCGCCAGGAATGAGCAGTTCTTC.

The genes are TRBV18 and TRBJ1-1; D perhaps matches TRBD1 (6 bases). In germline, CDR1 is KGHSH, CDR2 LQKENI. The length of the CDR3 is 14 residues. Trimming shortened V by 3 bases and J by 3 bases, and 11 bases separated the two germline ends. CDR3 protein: CASSPFAGDTEAFF. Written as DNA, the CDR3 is TGTGCCAGCTCACCCTTTGCAGGGGACACTGAAGCTTTCTTT.

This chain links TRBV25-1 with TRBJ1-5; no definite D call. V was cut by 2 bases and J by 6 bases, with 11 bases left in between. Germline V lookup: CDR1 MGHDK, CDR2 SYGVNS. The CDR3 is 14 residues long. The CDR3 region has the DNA TGTGCCAGCAGTGAACAGGCAGAGCTTCAGCCCCAGCATTTT. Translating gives CASSEQAELQPQHF.

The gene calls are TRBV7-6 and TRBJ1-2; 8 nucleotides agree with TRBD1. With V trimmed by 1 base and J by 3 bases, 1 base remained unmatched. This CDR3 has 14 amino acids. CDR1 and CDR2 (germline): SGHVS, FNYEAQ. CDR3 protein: CASSLVDRDYGYTF. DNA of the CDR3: TGTGCCAGCAGCTTAGTGGACAGGGACTATGGCTACACCTTC.